This T cell receptor beta chain is drawn from a study of beta chain features in type 1 diabetes. Whole-study results and caveats: Within the patient group, naive, central memory and Treg TCRB repertoires appeared more similar to each other than within healthy donors. Lower insertion and higher deletion counts appeared at VDJ junctions in type 1 diabetes patients.

Only a few counts were recorded for this clone. Its antigen is still unknown. Isolated RNA was reverse transcribed in full, so expressed TCRB transcripts were sequenced. Here immunoSEQ multiplex PCR was the method, and the copy in TCRdb shows in-frame clones only, minus some. The table shows a few hundred thousand clones, with about 16% occurring only once. Sample: naive CD4+ T cells from blood. This clonotype originated in a woman between 18 and 29 years old in good health.

The CDR3 nucleotides read TGCAGCCCTTACCTCAGGGAGGTCGATGGCTACACCTTC. Its translation: CSPYLREVDGYTF. The chain recombines TRBV29-1 with TRBJ1-2; D is possibly TRBD1 (5 bases). The germline V and J ends were trimmed by 8 bases and 6 bases, with 19 bases remaining between them. The CDR3 runs 13 residues. The V gene's germline CDR1 is SQVTM and CDR2 ANQGSEA.